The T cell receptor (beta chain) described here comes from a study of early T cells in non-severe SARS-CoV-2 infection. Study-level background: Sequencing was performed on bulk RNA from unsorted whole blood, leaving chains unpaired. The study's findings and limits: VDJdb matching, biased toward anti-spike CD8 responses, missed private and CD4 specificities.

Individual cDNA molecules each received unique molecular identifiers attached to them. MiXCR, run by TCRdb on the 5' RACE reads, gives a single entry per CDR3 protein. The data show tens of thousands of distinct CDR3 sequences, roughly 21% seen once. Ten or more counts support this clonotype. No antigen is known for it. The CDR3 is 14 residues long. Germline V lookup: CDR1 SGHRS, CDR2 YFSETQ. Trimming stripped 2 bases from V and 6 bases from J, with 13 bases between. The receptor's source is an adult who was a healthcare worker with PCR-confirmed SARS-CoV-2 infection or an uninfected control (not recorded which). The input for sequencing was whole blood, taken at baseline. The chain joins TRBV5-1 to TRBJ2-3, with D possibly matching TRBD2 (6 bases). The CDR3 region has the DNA TGCGCCAGCAGCTTCATGGAGGGAACGGATACGCAGTATTTT. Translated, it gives CASSFMEGTDTQYF.